This T cell receptor beta chain was identified in a study of STAT5B mutations in CD4+ large granular lymphocyte leukemia. In the authors' workflow: The detection floor for productive clonotype frequency was 2.59 x 10-5. Generated by immunoSEQ multiplex PCR, the TCRdb table keeps only in-frame clones and is missing some. V and J calls and clone size are given by that table; D and trimming were obtained from the DNA. Of roughly 36,000 clones listed, about 91% are singletons. Study-wide findings and caveats: Without HLA matching, higher CD4+ than CD8+ T-LGLL clonality could reflect small sample size. Without putative leukemic clones, patient CD4-sorted repertoires remained more clonal than healthy CD4+ repertoires.

Turning to this clone: The antigen is undetermined.

Sequencing input: CD4+ T cells from blood buffy coats. This sequence originates from a human donor in good health.

The CDR3 region is CASSTGSQRYNEQFF. Written as DNA, the CDR3 is TGCGCCAGCAGCACCGGGTCCCAGAGGTACAATGAGCAGTTCTTC. The chain combines TRBV4-1 with TRBJ2-1; D is unclear. V lost 5 bases and J lost 4, with 15 bases in between. The CDR3 extends over 15 amino acids. Germline loops: CDR1 MGHRA, CDR2 YSYEKL.